Listed here are 32 T cell receptor beta chains from one sample, sequenced in a study of blood T cell repertoires in COVID-19. Sequencing was performed with immunoSEQ multiplex PCR; in TCRdb, only in-frame clones are kept and a portion is missing. The sample contains 120,000 to 150,000 clones, around 81% of which appear only once. The sample consisted of peripheral blood. All receptors derive from a woman in her thirties or forties with active or convalescent COVID-19.

The chain uses TRBV6-2 or TRBV6-3 and TRBJ1-2; D gene unclear. V lost 5 bases to trimming and J lost 4 bases, with 11 bases between them. The CDR3 runs 13 residues. CDR1 and CDR2 from the germline V gene are MNHEY and SVGEGT. This CDR3 reads CASSEGSIYGYTF. CDR3 nucleotides: TGTGCCAGCAGTGAGGGCAGCATCTATGGCTACACCTTC.

The chain uses TRBV28 and TRBJ1-5; D may be TRBD1 (6 bases). Between the trimmed V and J ends, which lost 8 bases and 0 bases, there was a span of 23 bases. This CDR3 spans 18 amino acids. Germline loops: CDR1 MDHEN, CDR2 SYDVKM. CDR3 sequence: CASPRGLGRDYSNQPQHF. CDR3 DNA sequence: TGTGCCAGCCCTAGGGGGTTGGGCAGGGACTATAGCAATCAGCCCCAGCATTTT.

The V gene is TRBV20-1, the J gene TRBJ2-1; no clear D gene. The V gene lost 1 base and the J gene lost 6 bases, with 4 bases spanning the gap. CDR1 is DFQATT, CDR2 SNEGSKA, per germline (reference sequence). The CDR3 extends over 11 amino acids. CDR3 sequence: CSARGGNEQFF. Written as DNA, the CDR3 is TGCAGTGCTAGAGGCGGCAATGAGCAGTTCTTC.

This clone was counted once. The sample holds other DNA sequences that translate to the same CDR3. V usage is TRBV7-2 and J usage is TRBJ1-1; TRBD1 is a possible D gene (6 bases). The length of the CDR3 is 14 residues. Germline CDR1 reads SGHTA; CDR2 reads FQGNSA. V was trimmed by 5 bases and J by 0 bases, leaving 10 bases between them. The CDR3 protein is CASSTGQLNTEAFF. CDR3 coding DNA: TGTGCCAGCAGCACCGGACAGTTGAACACTGAAGCTTTCTTT. Complete variable domain (other parts from reference TRBV7-2 and TRBJ1-1): GAGVSQSPSNKVTEKGKDVELRCDPISGHTALYWYRQSLGQGLEFLIYFQGNSAPDKSGLPSDRFSAERTGGSVSTLTIQRTQQEDSAVYLCASSTGQLNTEAFFGQGTRLTVV.

This clone showed up just once. The chain is built from TRBV5-4 and TRBJ1-2; 9 nucleotides line up with TRBD1. Unmatched junction bases numbered 9, after V lost 6 bases and J lost 3 bases. The CDR3 has 15 residues. In germline, CDR1 is SGHNT, CDR2 YYREEE (reference sequence). The DNA for the CDR3 is TGTGCCAGCAAGCTCGGACAGGGGCCTTACTATGGCTACACCTTC. Its protein is CASKLGQGPYYGYTF.

The chain is built from TRBV5-4 and TRBJ1-1, with TRBD1 as a possible D gene (6 bases). The CDR3 runs 17 residues. The V gene lost 4 bases and the J gene lost 0 bases, with 19 bases spanning the gap. Germline V lookup: CDR1 SGHNT, CDR2 YYREEE (reference sequence). This CDR3 is CASSAAGTFFMNTEAFF. DNA for the CDR3: TGTGCCAGCAGCGCAGCTGGGACATTTTTCATGAACACTGAAGCTTTCTTT. Drawing the rest from reference TRBV5-4 and TRBJ1-1, the complete variable domain is ETGVTQSPTHLIKTRGQQVTLRCSSQSGHNTVSWYQQALGQGPQFIFQYYREEENGRGNFPPRFSGLQFPNYSSELNVNALELDDSALYLCASSAAGTFFMNTEAFFGQGTRLTVV.

The rearrangement links TRBV2 to TRBJ1-1; TRBD1 might be the D (5 bases). The germline CDR1 and CDR2 sequences are SNHLY and FYNNEI. The germline V and J ends were trimmed by 6 bases and 1 base, with 12 bases remaining between them. The CDR3 runs to 14 residues. This chain's CDR3 is CASRDSLRNTEAFF. CDR3 sequence (DNA): TGTGCCAGCAGAGACAGCCTCCGGAACACTGAAGCTTTCTTT.

The chain has TRBV7-9 and TRBJ1-4, with D maybe TRBD1 (6 bases). This CDR3 has 16 residues. Germline assignment: CDR1 SEHNR and CDR2 FQNEAQ (reference sequence). V was trimmed by 5 bases and J by 7 bases, leaving 20 bases between them. The CDR3 bases are TGTGCCAGCAGCCCCGACGGGGGGGCGCCGTTTGAAAAACTGTTTTTT. This codes for CASSPDGGAPFEKLFF.

The chain employs TRBV2 and TRBJ2-1; D remains unclear. The CDR3 loop spans 13 amino acids. The germline V gene encodes CDR1 SNHLY and CDR2 FYNNEI. Trimming cost V 6 bases and J 8 bases, with 14 bases left between them. CDR3 amino acids: CASRTAFRDEQFF. DNA for the CDR3: TGTGCCAGCAGGACTGCATTCCGGGATGAGCAGTTCTTC.

This chain uses TRBV7-6 with TRBJ2-7, with TRBD2 matching over 10 bases. The CDR3 has 15 amino acids. CDR1 is SGHVS, CDR2 FNYEAQ, per germline. Trimming cost V 1 base and J 6 bases; bases outside gene matches: 6. CDR3 protein: CASSLGVAGGREQYF. The CDR3 nucleotides read TGTGCCAGCAGCTTAGGTGTAGCGGGAGGACGCGAGCAGTACTTC.

This clone was observed once. The chain uses TRBV29-1 and TRBJ1-3; tentatively, D is TRBD1 (5 bases). The germline gives CDR1 SQVTM, CDR2 ANQGSEA. The V and J ends lost 7 bases and 4 bases respectively, with 14 bases between them. CDR3 length: 13 amino acids. This CDR3 is CSAMGGFGNTIYF. The CDR3 nucleotides read TGCAGCGCAATGGGGGGATTCGGAAACACCATATATTTT.

The J gene is TRBJ1-6, the V gene TRBV5-3; D is perhaps TRBD1 (5 bases). TRBV5-3 qualifies as an ORF whose function is uncertain. V was cut by 0 bases and J by 6 bases, with 16 bases left in between. The CDR3 runs to 17 residues. The DNA for the CDR3 is TGTGCCAGAAGCTTGGATACAGGCTCCCTTTCTAATTCACCCCTCCACTTT. Amino acid sequence: CARSLDTGSLSNSPLHF.

The V gene is TRBV4-1, the J gene TRBJ2-4, with D maybe TRBD1 (8 bases). Germline V gene sequence: CDR1 MGHRA, CDR2 YSYEKL. V dropped 3 bases and J dropped 8 bases, with 14 bases sitting between them. This CDR3 comprises 14 residues. This chain's CDR3 is CASSQQGAGDIQYF. The CDR3 DNA follows: TGCGCCAGCAGCCAGCAGGGGGCGGGGGACATTCAGTACTTC.

V is TRBV9 and J is TRBJ1-1, with TRBD1 as a possible D gene (6 bases). Trimming took 4 bases from V and 1 from J, leaving 11 bases between them. The length of the CDR3 is 14 residues. Germline CDR1 and CDR2: SGDLS and YYNGEE. CDR3 protein: CASSSYRENTEAFF. CDR3 nucleotides: TGTGCCAGCAGCTCCTACAGGGAGAACACTGAAGCTTTCTTT.

V gene TRBV30 combines with J gene TRBJ1-4, with D perhaps TRBD1 (5 bases). CDR3 length equals 12 residues. Trimming shortened V by 4 bases and J by 8 bases, and 11 bases separated the two germline ends. Germline V gives CDR1 GTSNPN, CDR2 SVGIG (reference sequence). In DNA, the CDR3 is TGTGCCTGGACAGGGTTGGAGGAAAAACTGTTTTTT. Translating gives CAWTGLEEKLFF. The whole variable domain, filled in from reference TRBV30 and TRBJ1-4, reads SQTIHQWPATLVQPVGSPLSLECTVEGTSNPNLYWYRQAAGRGLQLLFYSVGIGQISSEVPQNLSASRPQDRQFILSSKKLLLSDSGFYLCAWTGLEEKLFFGSGTQLSVL.

J is TRBJ2-5 and V is TRBV18; 7 nucleotides agree with TRBD1. V was clipped by 5 bases and J by 2 bases; unmatched bases: 2. CDR1 and CDR2 (germline): KGHSH, LQKENI. This CDR3 has 13 residues. The CDR3 protein is CASSGTVQETQYF. As DNA, the CDR3 is TGTGCCAGCTCAGGGACAGTACAAGAGACCCAGTACTTC. Together with reference TRBV18 and TRBJ2-5, the CDR3 gives the full variable domain: NAGVMQNPRHLVRRRGQEARLRCSPMKGHSHVYWYRQLPEEGLKFMVYLQKENIIDESGMPKERFSAEFPKEGPSILRIQQVVRGDSAAYFCASSGTVQETQYFGPGTRLLVL.

The chain has TRBV5-1 and TRBJ2-6; TRBD1 is a possible D gene (6 bases). Deletions cut 8 bases from V and 2 bases from J, with 8 bases between. This CDR3 has 13 amino acids. From germline, CDR1 is SGHRS and CDR2 YFSETQ. The CDR3 loop reads CASGGTGANVLTF. The CDR3 coding sequence is TGCGCCAGTGGGGGCACTGGGGCCAACGTCCTGACTTTC.

The chain links TRBV4-1 to TRBJ1-2; possible D gene TRBD1, 6 bases. Germline-derived CDR1 and CDR2 are MGHRA and YSYEKL. The CDR3 sequence is 16 residues long. Trimming removed 2 bases at V and 5 bases at J, with 18 bases between. CDR3 amino acids: CASSQPRQGSRYGYTF. The CDR3, as DNA: TGCGCCAGCAGCCAACCCCGGCAGGGGAGTAGGTATGGCTACACCTTC.

This chain joins TRBV4-3 and TRBJ2-7; D tentatively reads TRBD1 or TRBD2 (9 bases each). Trimming took off 4 bases at V and 5 bases at J, with 30 bases between the two ends. The CDR3 totals 19 residues. The V gene's germline CDR1 is LGHNA and CDR2 YSLEER. CDR3 loop: CASSRLTGGLAGDVNEQYF. In DNA form, the CDR3 reads TGCGCCAGCAGCCGACTGACAGGGGGTTTAGCGGGAGATGTCAACGAGCAGTACTTC.

This chain uses TRBV5-4 with TRBJ2-7; tentatively, D is TRBD1 (5 bases). Trimming shortened V by 6 bases and J by 6 bases, and 22 bases separated the two germline ends. The CDR3 spans 15 residues. Germline assignment: CDR1 SGHNT and CDR2 YYREEE (reference sequence). CDR3 in DNA: TGTGCCAGCAACATGGGCGGCAGGGCCATTGCCGAGCAGTACTTC. Its translation is CASNMGGRAIAEQYF.

The rearrangement uses TRBV7-2 and TRBJ1-2; tentative D call: TRBD1 (5 bases). Germline V gene data show CDR1 as SGHTA and CDR2 as FQGNSA. V lost 3 bases and J 4 bases, leaving 9 bases between the germline ends. The CDR3 extends over 13 amino acids. The CDR3 coding sequence is TGTGCCAGCAGCTTTGGGCAGGGCTATGGCTACACCTTC. Translated: CASSFGQGYGYTF. The complete variable domain, with remaining parts taken from reference TRBV7-2 and TRBJ1-2, reads GAGVSQSPSNKVTEKGKDVELRCDPISGHTALYWYRQSLGQGLEFLIYFQGNSAPDKSGLPSDRFSAERTGGSVSTLTIQRTQQEDSAVYLCASSFGQGYGYTFGSGTRLTVV.

This sequence joins TRBV28 and TRBJ1-5, with D possibly matching TRBD1 (6 bases). The length of the CDR3 is 14 residues. The V gene's germline CDR1 is MDHEN and CDR2 SYDVKM. V lost 10 bases and J lost 2, with 15 bases in between. The CDR3 loop is CATANSGGNQPQHF. The DNA of the CDR3 is TGTGCCACCGCAAACTCAGGGGGCAATCAGCCCCAGCATTTT.

This CDR3 is CASSYSMTPGTEAFF. For the CDR3, the DNA is TGTGCCAGCAGTTACTCGATGACTCCCGGCACTGAAGCTTTCTTT. V usage is TRBV6-6 and J usage is TRBJ1-1, with no clear D. V was trimmed by 0 bases and J by 4 bases, leaving 12 bases between them. Germline CDR1 is MNHNY and CDR2 is SVGAGI (reference sequence). The CDR3 length is 15 residues.

Points on this clone: The sample contains more than one DNA sequence encoding this CDR3. This chain's CDR3 is CASSLGGGAGEQYF. CDR3 coding DNA: TGTGCCAGCAGTTTAGGCGGGGGGGCGGGGGAGCAGTACTTC. The chain has TRBV28 and TRBJ2-7; 9 nucleotides agree with TRBD2. The CDR3 length is 14 residues. Looked up from germline, CDR1 is MDHEN and CDR2 is SYDVKM. Losses at the gene ends were 2 bases for V and 7 bases for J; bases not matched to a gene: 6.

This clone has a handful of counts. This chain connects TRBV5-1 to TRBJ1-4, with 7 bases that match TRBD1. The junction had 12 bases not matched to a gene; V was cut back by 5 bases and J by 8 bases. CDR1 and CDR2 (germline): SGHRS, YFSETQ. There are 15 residues in the CDR3. In nucleotides, the CDR3 is TGCGCCAGCAGGCACCAGGGGGAAGTTTTGGAAAAACTGTTTTTT. Translated, it gives CASRHQGEVLEKLFF.

The chain carries TRBV2 and TRBJ1-1; D remains ambiguous. Germline CDR1 reads SNHLY; CDR2 reads FYNNEI. The CDR3 runs to 14 residues. Trimming took off 4 bases at V and 1 base at J, with 10 bases between the two ends. This CDR3 is CASSGRSWNTEAFF. For the CDR3, the DNA is TGTGCCAGCAGTGGGCGGTCATGGAACACTGAAGCTTTCTTT.

The gene calls are TRBV5-4 and TRBJ1-5; tentative D call: TRBD1 (5 bases). V gave up 2 bases and J gave up 9 bases, with 15 bases separating them. CDR3 length: 14 residues. From germline, CDR1 is SGHNT and CDR2 YYREEE (reference sequence). The CDR3 bases are TGTGCCAGCAGCTTAGATCAGGGTCAGGGGCCCCAGCATTTT. This gives the protein CASSLDQGQGPQHF. The whole variable domain, filled in from reference TRBV5-4 and TRBJ1-5, reads ETGVTQSPTHLIKTRGQQVTLRCSSQSGHNTVSWYQQALGQGPQFIFQYYREEENGRGNFPPRFSGLQFPNYSSELNVNALELDDSALYLCASSLDQGQGPQHFGDGTRLSIL.

The chain couples TRBV5-1 to TRBJ2-7; 7 bases agree with TRBD1. Germline CDR1 reads SGHRS; CDR2 reads YFSETQ. The CDR3 is 13 residues long. V shed 4 bases, J shed 4 bases, and the junction held 5 bases outside the gene matches. CDR3 nucleotide sequence: TGCGCCAGCAGCCGGGACAGTAAATACGAGCAGTACTTC. The encoded protein is CASSRDSKYEQYF.

The V and J genes are TRBV5-4 and TRBJ1-2; D not certain. CDR3 length: 16 residues. Trimming removed 5 bases from V and 1 base from J, with 18 bases in between. The germline V gene has CDR1 SGHNT and CDR2 YYREEE (reference sequence). The CDR3 region is CASSPERGVLNYGYTF. The CDR3 DNA reads as TGTGCCAGCAGTCCCGAGCGGGGAGTACTTAACTATGGCTACACCTTC.

This chain uses TRBV28 with TRBJ1-5, with TRBD1 matching 7 bases. CDR3 size: 15 residues. Germline CDR1 reads MDHEN; CDR2 reads SYDVKM. J was trimmed by 8 bases and V by 2 bases; bases with no gene match: 9. CDR3 sequence reads: CASSLPTGDTKPQHF. The CDR3 bases are TGTGCCAGCAGTTTACCAACAGGGGATACTAAGCCCCAGCATTTT. The full variable domain, its missing parts supplied by reference TRBV28 and TRBJ1-5, is DVKVTQSSRYLVKRTGEKVFLECVQDMDHENMFWYRQDPGLGLRLIYFSYDVKMKEKGDIPEGYSVSREKKERFSLILESASTNQTSMYLCASSLPTGDTKPQHFGDGTRLSIL.

The chain carries TRBV19 and TRBJ1-1; D is undetermined. CDR1 LNHDA and CDR2 SQIVND come from the germline V gene (reference sequence). The CDR3 loop spans 16 amino acids. Trimming removed 7 bases from V and 7 bases from J, with 25 bases in between. This chain's CDR3 is CASISLPPGTSGEAFF. The CDR3 bases are TGTGCCAGTATCTCCCTCCCCCCAGGTACTAGCGGTGAAGCTTTCTTT.

The rearrangement uses TRBV5-5 and TRBJ1-2; 12 bases line up with TRBD1. J lost 4 bases, V lost 3 bases, and 7 bases had no gene match. The CDR3 extends over 16 amino acids. Looked up from germline, CDR1 is SGHKS and CDR2 is YYEKEE (reference sequence). In DNA, the CDR3 is TGTGCCAGCAGCTCTGGGGACAGGGGGCAGGGCTATGGCTACACCTTC. Translated, it gives CASSSGDRGQGYGYTF. The complete variable domain, with remaining parts taken from reference TRBV5-5 and TRBJ1-2, reads DAGVTQSPTHLIKTRGQQVTLRCSPISGHKSVSWYQQVLGQGPQFIFQYYEKEERGRGNFPDRFSARQFPNYSSELNVNALLLGDSALYLCASSSGDRGQGYGYTFGSGTRLTVV.